A single T cell receptor beta chain is shown here with its context. What it recognizes is unknown. The data are from a study of shared clonotypes between healthy human individuals. General study findings and limits: The authors expected sequencing depth to affect clonotype sharing among donors. Non-shared clonotypes displayed generation probabilities falling below those of clonotypes present in all four donors.

Authors' processing steps: Junction-only sequences without quality scores were provided by ImmunoSEQ, so filtering was different. TCRdb keeps only in-frame clones here, not all; method: immunoSEQ multiplex PCR. The V and J calls and clone size are taken from that table; D and trimming were inferred from the DNA. The sample holds over a million clones, roughly 96% seen once. A split of CD4+ cells into CD45RA+ naive and CD45RA-negative memory subsets was performed. The sequenced material came from naive CD4+ T cells sorted from blood. The subset: CD45RA+ positively selected. This sequence originates from a man aged 30 to 45 in good health.

CDR3 residues: CASQSPGGRTGELFF. DNA of the CDR3: TGTGCCAGTCAATCTCCCGGGGGCCGCACCGGGGAGCTGTTTTTT. This chain links TRBV19 with TRBJ2-2, with D possibly being TRBD1 or TRBD2 (6 bases each). The germline V gene encodes CDR1 LNHDA and CDR2 SQIVND (reference sequence). The CDR3 contains 15 residues. Trimming left V 8 bases short and J 4 bases short, with 17 bases between. Full variable domain (remainder filled in from reference TRBV19 and TRBJ2-2): DGGITQSPKYLFRKEGQNVTLSCEQNLNHDAMYWYRQDPGQGLRLIYYSQIVNDFQKGDIAEGYSVSREKKESFPLTVTSAQKNPTAFYLCASQSPGGRTGELFFGEGSRLTVL.